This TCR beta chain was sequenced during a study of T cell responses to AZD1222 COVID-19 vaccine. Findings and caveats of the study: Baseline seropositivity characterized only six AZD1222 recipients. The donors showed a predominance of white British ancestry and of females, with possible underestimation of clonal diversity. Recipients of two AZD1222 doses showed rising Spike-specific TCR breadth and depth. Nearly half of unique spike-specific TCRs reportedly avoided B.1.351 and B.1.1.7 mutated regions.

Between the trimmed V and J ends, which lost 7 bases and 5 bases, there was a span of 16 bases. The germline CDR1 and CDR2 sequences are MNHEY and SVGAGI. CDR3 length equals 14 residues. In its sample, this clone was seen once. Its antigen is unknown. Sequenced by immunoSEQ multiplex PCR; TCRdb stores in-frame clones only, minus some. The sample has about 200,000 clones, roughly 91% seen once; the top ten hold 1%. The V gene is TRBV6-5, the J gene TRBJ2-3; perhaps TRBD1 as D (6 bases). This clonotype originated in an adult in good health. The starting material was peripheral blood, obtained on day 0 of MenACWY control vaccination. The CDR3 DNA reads TGTGCCAGCACCGAAGGGGGTATCCTAGATACGCAGTATTTT. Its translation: CASTEGGILDTQYF.